This paragraph covers one T cell receptor beta chain sequence. Its antigen is undetermined. The CDR3 is made up of 13 amino acids. The germline V gene encodes CDR1 MNHEY and CDR2 SVGAGI. V lost 9 bases, J lost 8 bases, and 16 bases lay in between. The data derive from a study of radiation and T cells in renal cell carcinoma. TCRdb's copy holds only in-frame clones and misses some; the assay was immunoSEQ multiplex PCR. The data contain 45,000 to 65,000 clones, 65% to 80% of them singletons. Time point described: baseline pretreatment blood. Treatment denoted: 15 Gy SBRT to primary tumor, nephrectomy 4 weeks later. Overall study results and limits: Top tumor clonotypes rose in blood 2 weeks post-radiation, then contracted.

The material was blood, obtained from a patient whose treatment included radiotherapy and nephrectomy. The chain employs TRBV6-5 and TRBJ2-2, with a tentative D call TRBD2 (5 bases). This TCR derives from a man aged 60-69 years with renal cell carcinoma. Here the CDR3 reads CASRPGRGGELFF. Written as DNA, the CDR3 is TGTGCCAGTCGCCCAGGACGGGGTGGGGAGCTGTTTTTT.